This is a list of T cell receptor beta chains from one sample in a study of T cell changes during pregnancy in multiple sclerosis. Measured with immunoSEQ multiplex PCR; TCRdb has only the in-frame clones, and not every one. Among approximately 50,000 clones, 92% were seen once, and the ten largest hold around 0.5%. The sample in question was CD4+ T cells from peripheral blood mononuclear cells, obtained after pregnancy. The receptor set was obtained from a female donor with multiple sclerosis, enrolled in a pregnancy study. Both conserved end residues are part of each CDR3. Fields, in order: CDR3 length, V gene, clone size, CDR3 protein. Some rows have no size entry. The others give once, few or many, or a class for an expanded clone.

len: 16; v_gene: TRBV11-2; abundance: .; CDR3aa: CASSFLSDRTNNEQFF
len: 15; v_gene: TRBV7-8; abundance: .; CDR3aa: CASSPTRGVYNEQFF
len: 17; v_gene: TRBV9; abundance: once; CDR3aa: CASSVRPGTSANNEQFF
len: 15; v_gene: TRBV6-6; abundance: once; CDR3aa: CASSVPGTANYGYTF
len: 19; v_gene: TRBV28; abundance: .; CDR3aa: CASSPIYGTGGEGQETQYF
len: 15; v_gene: TRBV28; abundance: .; CDR3aa: CASSVSTTGGETQYF
len: 15; v_gene: TRBV5-1; abundance: .; CDR3aa: CASSITGTTNEKLFF
len: 15; v_gene: TRBV11-2; abundance: .; CDR3aa: CASSGPPGVGNTIYF
len: 14; v_gene: TRBV2; abundance: .; CDR3aa: CASSVKILNTEAFF
len: 15; v_gene: TRBV13; abundance: .; CDR3aa: CASSTRTGPTDTQYF
len: 15; v_gene: TRBV7-2; abundance: .; CDR3aa: CASSLTVSSHTEAFF
len: 15; v_gene: TRBV6-5; abundance: .; CDR3aa: CASSYWGGAPYEQYF
len: 15; v_gene: TRBV7-2; abundance: .; CDR3aa: CASSPTSGTYNEQFF
len: 14; v_gene: TRBV19; abundance: .; CDR3aa: CASSVGQGGGEQYF
len: 16; v_gene: TRBV7-2; abundance: .; CDR3aa: CASSRPLSGESYEQYF
len: 14; v_gene: TRBV6-1; abundance: .; CDR3aa: CASSEGRFQETQYF
len: 13; v_gene: TRBV18; abundance: .; CDR3aa: CASSQTSADTQYF
len: 13; v_gene: TRBV10-3; abundance: .; CDR3aa: CAIGSSGSDEQYF
len: 15; v_gene: TRBV28; abundance: .; CDR3aa: CASTDRDRVYNEQFF
len: 15; v_gene: TRBV5-1; abundance: once; CDR3aa: CASSSTSGRADTQYF
len: 16; v_gene: TRBV7-9; abundance: .; CDR3aa: CASSFYTQTTNEKLFF
len: 14; v_gene: TRBV6-6; abundance: .; CDR3aa: CASSLQQGRETQYF
len: 17; v_gene: TRBV5-1; abundance: .; CDR3aa: CASSLGGSGPFSYEQYF
len: 15; v_gene: TRBV14; abundance: once; CDR3aa: CASSQRASGTDTQYF
len: 11; v_gene: TRBV6-5; abundance: .; CDR3aa: CASRDRGEQYF
len: 19; v_gene: TRBV7-8; abundance: .; CDR3aa: CASSLVTATAASSYNEQFF
len: 13; v_gene: TRBV29-1; abundance: .; CDR3aa: CSVGDSGGRPQHF
len: 15; v_gene: TRBV19; abundance: few; CDR3aa: CASTPGQGAGYGYTF
len: 16; v_gene: TRBV6-6; abundance: .; CDR3aa: CASSRRSGYSNQPQHF
len: 14; v_gene: TRBV6-1; abundance: .; CDR3aa: CASTGRGRDEKLFF
len: 17; v_gene: TRBV4-1; abundance: .; CDR3aa: CASSQEGGGTLGNEQFF
len: 15; v_gene: TRBV5-1; abundance: .; CDR3aa: CASSTGQGVTGELFF
len: 16; v_gene: TRBV5-5; abundance: .; CDR3aa: CASSLSVKSSNQPQHF
len: 17; v_gene: TRBV10-1; abundance: .; CDR3aa: CASRLSCSKSGGTEAFF
len: 17; v_gene: TRBV6-1; abundance: .; CDR3aa: CASSEPRTSGSSYEQYF